These 25 T cell receptor beta chains came from one sample sequenced in a study of cytomegalovirus exposure and HLA in healthy donors. Vbeta (60) and Jbeta (13) primers were used in the PCR. Assay: immunoSEQ multiplex PCR; the TCRdb copy retains only in-frame clones and omits some. The data show about 170,000 clones, with around 73% seen just once and 5% to 5.5% held by the top ten. The sample was PBMCs. Receptors originate from a woman between 18 and 29 years old in good health and CMV-seropositive.

The genes are TRBV2 and TRBJ2-7, with D uncertain. The CDR3 is made up of 12 amino acids. V lost 6 bases and J lost 3, with 9 bases in between. Germline-derived CDR1 and CDR2 are SNHLY and FYNNEI. The DNA of the CDR3 is TGTGCCAGCAGCGGGTTTCTCTACGAGCAGTACTTC. It is translated as CASSGFLYEQYF.

The chain uses TRBV4-2 and TRBJ2-1; tentative D call: TRBD2 (5 bases). The CDR3 extends over 15 amino acids. Germline CDR1 is LGHNA and CDR2 is YNFKEQ. The V end lost 1 base, the J end lost 3 bases, and 10 bases lay between the germline ends. CDR3 nucleotides: TGTGCCAGCAGCCAAGCCGGGATGGGCTACAATGAGCAGTTCTTC. As protein: CASSQAGMGYNEQFF.

This chain connects TRBV6-6 to TRBJ1-1; D is perhaps TRBD1 (6 bases). Germline assignment: CDR1 MNHNY and CDR2 SVGAGI (reference sequence). V was trimmed by 9 bases and J by 3 bases, leaving 14 bases between them. The CDR3 extends over 13 amino acids. Here the CDR3 reads CASETGWDTEAFF. CDR3 nucleotides: TGTGCCAGTGAAACAGGGTGGGACACTGAAGCTTTCTTT.

The gene calls are TRBV15 and TRBJ1-5; a weak D match, TRBD1 (5 bases). Between the trimmed V and J ends, which lost 3 bases and 7 bases, there was a span of 7 bases. Germline V gene data show CDR1 as LNHNV and CDR2 as YYDKDF (reference sequence). This CDR3 has 12 residues. The CDR3 loop is CATSSRGQPQHF. The CDR3 region has the DNA TGTGCCACCAGCAGTAGGGGACAGCCCCAGCATTTT.

The J gene is TRBJ2-3, the V gene TRBV29-1, with 8 bases aligning to TRBD2. The germline V gene encodes CDR1 SQVTM and CDR2 ANQGSEA. Losses at the gene ends were 3 bases for V and 3 bases for J; bases not matched to a gene: 2. This CDR3 comprises 13 residues. This CDR3 is CSVEAGGTDTQYF. CDR3 DNA: TGCAGCGTTGAGGCGGGGGGTACAGATACGCAGTATTTT.

The chain carries TRBV9 and TRBJ1-5; no definite D call. Trimming stripped 0 bases from V and 0 bases from J, with 7 bases between. The germline gives CDR1 SGDLS, CDR2 YYNGEE. The CDR3 totals 15 residues. The CDR3 sequence: CASSVGGISNQPQHF. The CDR3 DNA follows: TGTGCCAGCAGCGTAGGAGGGATTAGCAATCAGCCCCAGCATTTT.

This chain links TRBV18 with TRBJ2-7, with unresolved D. CDR3 size: 12 residues. Germline CDR1 KGHSH, CDR2 LQKENI. The V gene lost 5 bases and the J gene lost 2 bases, with 7 bases spanning the gap. CDR3 bases: TGTGCCAGCTCAGCGCTAGCCTACGAGCAGTACTTC. This sequence encodes CASSALAYEQYF.

V gene TRBV4-1 combines with J gene TRBJ1-4; tentative D call: TRBD1 (6 bases). Germline loops: CDR1 MGHRA, CDR2 YSYEKL. V lost 3 bases to trimming and J lost 5 bases, with 16 bases between them. The CDR3 is made up of 16 amino acids. The CDR3 protein is CASSHATGRKNEKLFF. The DNA of the CDR3 is TGCGCCAGCAGCCACGCTACAGGGCGGAAAAATGAAAAACTGTTTTTT.

This sequence joins TRBV15 and TRBJ2-1; D gene uncertain. The CDR3 extends over 14 amino acids. Germline V lookup: CDR1 LNHNV, CDR2 YYDKDF (reference sequence). Trimming removed 0 bases from V and 3 bases from J, with 6 bases in between. This chain's CDR3 is CATSRDSGYNEQFF. The DNA for the CDR3 is TGTGCCACCAGCAGAGATTCCGGCTACAATGAGCAGTTCTTC.

V usage is TRBV28 and J usage is TRBJ2-1; D remains unclear. CDR3 size: 13 residues. The germline V gene has CDR1 MDHEN and CDR2 SYDVKM. V lost 4 bases, J lost 8 bases, and 12 bases lay in between. CDR3 nucleotide sequence: TGTGCCAGCAGTTCACCCACAATCCATGAGCAGTTCTTC. Protein: CASSSPTIHEQFF. Variable domain in full (rest from reference TRBV28 and TRBJ2-1): DVKVTQSSRYLVKRTGEKVFLECVQDMDHENMFWYRQDPGLGLRLIYFSYDVKMKEKGDIPEGYSVSREKKERFSLILESASTNQTSMYLCASSSPTIHEQFFGPGTRLTVL.

This clone occurred once. The chain has TRBV10-3 and TRBJ2-3, with TRBD1 identical over 10 bases. Looked up from germline, CDR1 is ENHRY and CDR2 is SYGVKD. Trimming took 10 bases from V and 4 from J; bases not matched to a gene: 11. The CDR3 contains 15 residues. The CDR3 is CATILDRGHADTQYF. Written as DNA, the CDR3 is TGTGCCACAATCCTTGACAGGGGGCATGCAGATACGCAGTATTTT.

The sample holds a few counts of this clone. J is TRBJ1-1 and V is TRBV19; 7 bases match TRBD1. Germline-derived CDR1 and CDR2 are LNHDA and SQIVND (reference sequence). Trimming took 5 bases from V and 4 from J; bases not matched to a gene: 10. The CDR3 has 15 residues. CDR3 region: CASSPDGTGATEAFF. CDR3 coding DNA: TGTGCCAGTAGTCCCGACGGCACAGGGGCCACTGAAGCTTTCTTT.

This clone has only a few counts. The V and J genes are TRBV18 and TRBJ2-3; weak D call: TRBD2 (6 bases). Germline V CDR1 and CDR2: KGHSH, LQKENI. V shed 3 bases and J shed 6 bases, with 7 bases lying between them. CDR3 length equals 12 residues. Here the CDR3 reads CASSPTRDTQYF. CDR3 sequence (DNA): TGTGCCAGCTCACCGACTAGGGATACGCAGTATTTT.

This chain connects TRBV2 to TRBJ1-4; 9 positions match TRBD1. This CDR3 is built from 14 residues. With V trimmed by 5 bases and J by 5 bases, 3 bases remained unmatched. CDR1 and CDR2 from the germline V gene are SNHLY and FYNNEI. CDR3 residues: CASSLDRGNEKLFF. DNA of the CDR3: TGTGCCAGCAGTCTCGACAGGGGGAATGAAAAACTGTTTTTT.

V is TRBV13 and J is TRBJ2-3; the D is unclear. The germline gives CDR1 PRHDT, CDR2 FYEKMQ (reference sequence). This CDR3 region has 17 residues. The V gene lost 0 bases and the J gene lost 6 bases, with 19 bases spanning the gap. The CDR3 DNA follows: TGTGCCAGCAGCTTAGGCAGCCCAGGCCACCTCGGCGATACGCAGTATTTT. Translated, it gives CASSLGSPGHLGDTQYF.

V usage is TRBV9 and J usage is TRBJ1-6; D possibly corresponds to TRBD1 (5 bases). The length of the CDR3 is 14 residues. The V gene's germline CDR1 is SGDLS and CDR2 YYNGEE. Trimming took 1 base from V and 9 from J, leaving 11 bases between them. CDR3 residues: CASSVSGGGSPLHF. In DNA, the CDR3 is TGTGCCAGCAGCGTATCCGGGGGAGGTTCACCCCTCCACTTT. The variable domain in full, completed from reference TRBV9 and TRBJ1-6, reads DSGVTQTPKHLITATGQRVTLRCSPRSGDLSVYWYQQSLDQGLQFLIQYYNGEERAKGNILERFSAQQFPDLHSELNLSSLELGDSALYFCASSVSGGGSPLHFGNGTRLTVT.

This clone occurred a few times. The chain couples TRBV7-9 to TRBJ2-7; 8 bases match TRBD1. The V gene end was trimmed by 7 bases and the J gene end by 2 bases; junction bases not matched to a gene: 7. The V gene's germline CDR1 is SEHNR and CDR2 FQNEAQ (reference sequence). This CDR3 has 14 residues. The CDR3 coding sequence is TGTGCCAGCACCCGGACAGGGTTCACCTACGAGCAGTACTTC. Its protein is CASTRTGFTYEQYF.

The CDR3: CASSSRTSRGEETQYF. DNA of the CDR3: TGTGCCAGCAGCTCCCGGACTAGTAGGGGGGAAGAGACCCAGTACTTC. This rearrangement joins TRBV7-8 to TRBJ2-5; D is perhaps TRBD2 (7 bases). The ends were cut back, 4 bases at V and 3 bases at J, with 18 bases in the middle. CDR3 length: 16 amino acids. Germline loops: CDR1 SGHVS, CDR2 FQNEAQ.

The DNA for the CDR3 is TGTGCCAGCAGCCAATGGACAGGGGAGTACGAGCAGTACTTC. Protein: CASSQWTGEYEQYF. This chain links TRBV4-2 with TRBJ2-7; 9 bases are shared with TRBD1. This CDR3 spans 14 amino acids. CDR1 and CDR2 from the germline V gene are LGHNA and YNFKEQ. After removal of 2 bases from V and 4 bases from J, the junction contained 3 bases not matched to a gene.

The genes are TRBV5-1 and TRBJ2-7; possible D gene TRBD2, 6 bases. In germline, CDR1 is SGHRS, CDR2 YFSETQ. The CDR3 has 14 amino acids. Trimming stripped 3 bases from V and 8 bases from J, with 18 bases between. For the CDR3, the DNA is TGCGCCAGCAGCTGGCCCGGGACGGGAGAACAGCAGTACTTC. Its translation is CASSWPGTGEQQYF.

This chain connects TRBV7-9 to TRBJ2-3, with 12 bases that match TRBD1. Per germline, CDR1 SEHNR and CDR2 FQNEAQ (reference sequence). The CDR3 covers 15 residues. V was clipped by 6 bases and J by 6 bases; unmatched bases: 7. The CDR3 reads CASRRGQGARDTQYF. The CDR3, as DNA: TGTGCCAGCAGAAGGGGACAGGGGGCCAGGGATACGCAGTATTTT.

The rearrangement links TRBV7-3 to TRBJ2-2; no clear D gene. Germline V gene data show CDR1 as SGHTA and CDR2 as FQGTGA. This CDR3 contains 14 residues. Trimming removed 2 bases at V and 3 bases at J, with 7 bases between. As DNA, the CDR3 is TGTGCCAGCAGCTTACTGGCATACACCGGGGAGCTGTTTTTT. Its translation: CASSLLAYTGELFF.

The chain has TRBV11-2 and TRBJ2-1; D is uncertain. The germline V gene has CDR1 SGHAT and CDR2 FQNNGV. The CDR3 covers 13 residues. Between the trimmed V and J ends, which lost 1 base and 4 bases, there was a span of 5 bases. CDR3 sequence (DNA): TGTGCCAGCAGCTTAGCTCTTTACAATGAGCAGTTCTTC. Protein: CASSLALYNEQFF. Full variable domain (rest looked up from reference TRBV11-2 and TRBJ2-1): EAGVAQSPRYKIIEKRQSVAFWCNPISGHATLYWYQQILGQGPKLLIQFQNNGVVDDSQLPKDRFSAERLKGVDSTLKIQPAKLEDSAVYLCASSLALYNEQFFGPGTRLTVL.

V gene TRBV11-3 combines with J gene TRBJ2-3; a weak D match, TRBD1 (6 bases). V gave up 4 bases and J gave up 2 bases, with 10 bases separating them. CDR1 SGHNT and CDR2 YENEEA come from the germline V gene. CDR3 length: 14 residues. The CDR3 DNA follows: TGTGCCAGCAGCTCCGGACAGATCACAGATACGCAGTATTTT. As protein: CASSSGQITDTQYF.

There are many counts of this clone. The chain combines TRBV19 with TRBJ1-4, with 10 bases aligning to TRBD1. J lost 6 bases, V lost 8 bases, and 12 bases had no gene match. The CDR3 sequence is 16 residues long. CDR1 and CDR2 from the germline V gene are LNHDA and SQIVND (reference sequence). The CDR3, as DNA: TGTGCCAGTGTCGAGGCCACCGGGACAGGGGATGAAAAACTGTTTTTT. Translating gives CASVEATGTGDEKLFF.